Following are 20 T cell receptor beta chains from one sample sequenced in a study of cytomegalovirus exposure and HLA in healthy donors. Primers: 60 Vbeta forward and 13 Jbeta reverse. The assay was immunoSEQ multiplex PCR, and TCRdb's table has in-frame clones only and misses some. Of under 150,000 clones in the sample, around 78% are singletons; the top ten hold 2.5% to 3.5%. Material for sequencing was PBMCs. These receptor sequences come from a woman in her 30s in good health and CMV-seropositive.

This chain joins TRBV4-2 and TRBJ1-3, with D unresolved. This CDR3 is built from 16 residues. CDR1 LGHNA and CDR2 YNFKEQ come from the germline V gene. V was shortened by 3 bases and J by 0 bases, with 12 bases between the two germline ends. The CDR3 nucleotides read TGTGCCAGCAGCCACCTCGAGGCCAACTCTGGAAACACCATATATTTT. This codes for CASSHLEANSGNTIYF.

The sample holds one count of this clone. The gene calls are TRBV29-1 and TRBJ2-5, with a weak D call TRBD1 (6 bases). Trimming left V 5 bases short and J 1 base short, with 17 bases between. This CDR3 has 15 residues. CDR1 is SQVTM and CDR2 is ANQGSEA in the germline V gene. The CDR3 DNA follows: TGCAGCGTTCTCCGGCAGCCGGACAGCCAAGAGACCCAGTACTTC. It codes for CSVLRQPDSQETQYF.

This clone is a singleton in its sample. The chain carries TRBV6-1 and TRBJ2-2, with a tentative D call TRBD1 (6 bases). Germline V gene lookup returns CDR1 MNHNS and CDR2 SASEGT. This CDR3 is built from 15 residues. Trimming took 5 bases from V and 3 from J, leaving 13 bases between them. The CDR3 nucleotides are TGTGCCAGCAGTCAGGGGCTATCGGACACCGGGGAGCTGTTTTTT. Protein product: CASSQGLSDTGELFF.

This chain connects TRBV7-6 to TRBJ1-1; no definite D call. This CDR3 region has 13 residues. V gave up 3 bases and J gave up 5 bases, with 10 bases separating them. The germline V gene has CDR1 SGHVS and CDR2 FNYEAQ. CDR3 sequence: CASSFEQTTEAFF. CDR3 nucleotide sequence: TGTGCCAGCAGCTTCGAGCAAACGACTGAAGCTTTCTTT.

The rearrangement links TRBV19 to TRBJ1-5, with 7 bases that match TRBD1. The CDR3 is made up of 19 amino acids. J lost 4 bases, V lost 0 bases, and 15 bases had no gene match. Looked up from germline, CDR1 is LNHDA and CDR2 is SQIVND (reference sequence). CDR3 DNA sequence: TGTGCCAGTAGTATAGATCCACTAATCGACAGGGAGTTTAATCAGCCCCAGCATTTT. It encodes CASSIDPLIDREFNQPQHF. Full variable domain (remainder filled in from reference TRBV19 and TRBJ1-5): DGGITQSPKYLFRKEGQNVTLSCEQNLNHDAMYWYRQDPGQGLRLIYYSQIVNDFQKGDIAEGYSVSREKKESFPLTVTSAQKNPTAFYLCASSIDPLIDREFNQPQHFGDGTRLSIL.

V and J are TRBV7-9 and TRBJ1-3, with D possibly TRBD1 on 6 matching bases. The germline CDR1 and CDR2 sequences are SEHNR and FQNEAQ (reference sequence). The CDR3 extends over 14 amino acids. Trimming pared 5 bases from V and 2 bases from J, leaving 10 bases between. CDR3 region: CASSLTGPGNTIYF. The CDR3 region has the DNA TGTGCCAGCAGCCTAACAGGGCCTGGAAACACCATATATTTT.

The gene calls are TRBV7-9 and TRBJ2-1, with 7 bases fitting TRBD2. V was clipped by 7 bases and J by 3 bases; unmatched bases: 9. There are 15 residues in the CDR3. The germline gives CDR1 SEHNR, CDR2 FQNEAQ (reference sequence). The CDR3 DNA is TGTGCCAGCATACTTAGTCGGGGGGACTACAATGAGCAGTTCTTC. Protein sequence: CASILSRGDYNEQFF.

The V gene is TRBV6-1, the J gene TRBJ1-1; D gene ambiguous. The CDR3 loop spans 13 amino acids. V shed 5 bases and J shed 0 bases, with 7 bases lying between them. Germline values: CDR1 MNHNS, CDR2 SASEGT. This chain's CDR3 is CASSRRVNTEAFF. The CDR3 DNA sequence: TGTGCCAGCAGTCGACGGGTGAACACTGAAGCTTTCTTT.

V is TRBV19 and J is TRBJ1-6; D is uncertain. This CDR3 is 14 amino acids long. The germline V gene encodes CDR1 LNHDA and CDR2 SQIVND (reference sequence). The V end was cut by 5 bases, the J end by 4 bases, with 9 bases between. The DNA for the CDR3 is TGTGCCAGTAGTCCACAGAATTATAATTCACCCCTCCACTTT. Amino acid sequence: CASSPQNYNSPLHF.

The rearrangement links TRBV27 to TRBJ1-2; TRBD1 is a possible D gene (6 bases). V dropped 7 bases and J dropped 3 bases, with 21 bases sitting between them. CDR1 and CDR2 from the germline V gene are MNHEY and SMNVEV (reference sequence). This CDR3 has 16 amino acids. The CDR3 sequence: CASIIPRVGGYYGYTF. CDR3 in DNA: TGTGCCAGCATCATTCCTCGGGTTGGGGGCTACTATGGCTACACCTTC.

V is TRBV7-2 and J is TRBJ1-4; D is undetermined. Germline assignment: CDR1 SGHTA and CDR2 FQGNSA. V dropped 0 bases and J dropped 2 bases, with 10 bases sitting between them. CDR3 length: 16 amino acids. The CDR3 DNA is TGTGCCAGCAGCTTAGCTTCTAAGCCCACTAATGAAAAACTGTTTTTT. Its protein product is CASSLASKPTNEKLFF.

The chain uses TRBV10-2 and TRBJ2-1; 7 bases agree with TRBD2. With V trimmed by 3 bases and J by 4 bases, 9 bases remained unmatched. The CDR3 totals 16 residues. The V gene's germline CDR1 is WSHSY and CDR2 SAAADI. The CDR3 bases are TGCGCCAGCAGTGAATTAACTAGCGATCATTACAATGAGCAGTTCTTC. Translating it yields CASSELTSDHYNEQFF.

The J gene is TRBJ1-2, the V gene TRBV6-1; 9 bases align to TRBD1. The CDR3 has 14 residues. Germline V gives CDR1 MNHNS, CDR2 SASEGT. V lost 6 bases and J lost 3; bases outside the gene matches: 5. The CDR3 coding sequence is TGTGCCAGCAGACCGGGACAGGGAGACTATGGCTACACCTTC. Translating gives CASRPGQGDYGYTF.

V usage is TRBV2 and J usage is TRBJ2-1; 12 bases agree with TRBD2. CDR1 is SNHLY and CDR2 is FYNNEI in the germline V gene. Germline trimming cut 6 bases from V and 7 bases from J; bases unmatched to any gene: 4. The CDR3 runs to 14 residues. DNA of the CDR3: TGTGCCAGCAGAGGGACTAGCGGGCTAAATGAGCAGTTCTTC. As protein: CASRGTSGLNEQFF.

The J gene is TRBJ1-5, the V gene TRBV7-9, with TRBD1 matching over 7 bases. The CDR3 has 14 amino acids. Trimming took 1 base from V and 6 from J; bases not matched to a gene: 3. Germline CDR1 reads SEHNR; CDR2 reads FQNEAQ (reference sequence). The CDR3 reads CASSLGSGGQPQHF. CDR3 DNA: TGTGCCAGCAGCTTAGGGTCAGGGGGTCAGCCCCAGCATTTT.

This chain links TRBV2 with TRBJ1-5, with 8 nucleotides matching TRBD1. Germline CDR1 is SNHLY and CDR2 is FYNNEI. V dropped 6 bases and J dropped 4; count of bases not matched to a gene: 8. This CDR3 is built from 15 residues. The CDR3 loop is CASSPDRGGNQPQHF. The CDR3 region has the DNA TGTGCCAGCAGCCCTGACAGGGGAGGAAATCAGCCCCAGCATTTT.

The chain recombines TRBV28 with TRBJ2-5, with 14 positions matching TRBD2. The CDR3 sequence is 17 residues long. In germline, CDR1 is MDHEN, CDR2 SYDVKM. The ends lost 6 bases at V and 6 bases at J; junction bases unmatched: 12. The DNA for the CDR3 is TGTGCCAGCAGCCCCCCTCTGGGGACTAGCGGGGGTCAGACCCAGTACTTC. Its protein product is CASSPPLGTSGGQTQYF.

This clone was picked up many times. The rearrangement links TRBV5-1 to TRBJ1-1; TRBD1 is a possible D gene (6 bases). Germline V gives CDR1 SGHRS, CDR2 YFSETQ. This CDR3 has 15 residues. The V end lost 4 bases, the J end lost 0 bases, and 13 bases lay between the germline ends. The CDR3 spells CASSQQGQMNTEAFF. The CDR3 nucleotides read TGCGCCAGCAGCCAACAGGGTCAAATGAACACTGAAGCTTTCTTT.

The chain has TRBV28 and TRBJ1-4; 8 bases match TRBD1. Per the germline V gene, CDR1 is MDHEN and CDR2 is SYDVKM. The V and J ends lost 9 bases and 2 bases, in that order; junction bases with no gene match: 2. The CDR3 length is 13 residues. This chain's CDR3 is CASWDRTNEKLFF. In DNA form, the CDR3 reads TGTGCCAGTTGGGACAGGACTAATGAAAAACTGTTTTTT.

CDR3 loop: CASSSGTAYTEAFF. CDR3 in DNA: TGCGCCAGCAGCAGTGGGACAGCCTACACTGAAGCTTTCTTT. The chain is built from TRBV5-1 and TRBJ1-1; TRBD1 matches at 7 bases. The germline CDR1 and CDR2 sequences are SGHRS and YFSETQ. V was pared by 4 bases and J by 3 bases, with 6 bases of the junction left unmatched. The CDR3 has 14 residues. The variable domain in full, with the rest retrieved from reference TRBV5-1 and TRBJ1-1, is KAGVTQTPRYLIKTRGQQVTLSCSPISGHRSVSWYQQTPGQGLQFLFEYFSETQRNKGNFPGRFSGRQFSNSRSEMNVSTLELGDSALYLCASSSGTAYTEAFFGQGTRLTVV.